This TCR beta chain came from a study of shared clonotypes between healthy human individuals. General observations from the study: Relative to clonotypes present in all four donors, those not shared had lower generation probabilities.

This clone was picked up one time. The target antigen is unknown. The method was immunoSEQ multiplex PCR; TCRdb's version includes in-frame clones alone and lacks a portion of them. The sample carries roughly 2.6 million clones, just over 90% recorded once. From CD4+ cells came CD45RA+ naive and CD45RA-negative memory subsets. V lost 6 bases and J 8 bases, leaving 16 bases between the germline ends. Germline V gene data show CDR1 as MNHNS and CDR2 as SASEGT. This CDR3 contains 14 residues. The gene calls are TRBV6-1 and TRBJ1-4; TRBD1 is a possible D gene (6 bases). The receptor was derived from a young man in good health. The sample consisted of naive CD4+ T cells sorted from blood. Subset of the sample: CD45RA+ positively selected. Written as DNA, the CDR3 is TGTGCCAGCAGGACTACAGGGCTGGGCGAAAAACTGTTTTTT. Translated: CASRTTGLGEKLFF.